This TCR beta chain was profiled in a study of T cells after yellow fever vaccination. They built TCR cDNA with 5'RACE template switching, a step that put in a universal primer site and UMIs. Via MiXCR, TCRdb re-called the 5' RACE reads, giving one row per CDR3 protein. The sample lists about 350,000 distinct CDR3 sequences, 12% occurring once. Trimming pared 1 base from V and 6 bases from J, leaving 7 bases between. This CDR3 region has 13 residues. Germline V gene lookup returns CDR1 SGHVS and CDR2 FNYEAQ. Specimen: CD4+ T cells sorted from PBMCs, collected 15 days after the yellow fever booster vaccination. This TCR derives from a man aged 18 to 30 who received the YFV17D yellow fever vaccine. J is TRBJ1-5 and V is TRBV7-6; no firm D call. The CDR3 DNA reads as TGTGCCAGCAGCTTAGACTCGGGTCAGCCCCAGCATTTT. This translates into CASSLDSGQPQHF.